Sequencing of this T cell receptor (beta chain) was carried out in a study of cytomegalovirus exposure and HLA in healthy donors. About this clone itself: The antigen is unknown.

Whole-study findings and limits: Association with HLA alleles at 0.05 false discovery rate was found for around 15,000 TCR beta sequences in a later analysis. The study put some 150 TCR beta chains on its list as cytomegalovirus-associated.

Unmatched junction bases numbered 11, after V lost 0 bases and J lost 7 bases. Germline V CDR1 and CDR2: LNHNV, YYDKDF (reference sequence). The CDR3 sequence is 16 residues long. The PCR was carried out with 60 Vbeta primers and 13 Jbeta primers. Generated by immunoSEQ multiplex PCR, the TCRdb table keeps only in-frame clones and is missing some. The sample shows 97,000 or so clones, approximately 87% of them seen only once. The chain links TRBV15 to TRBJ1-2; 7 nucleotides agree with TRBD1. The sequence was obtained from a man aged 40-55 years in good health and CMV-seronegative. The sequencing sample was made of PBMCs. The CDR3, as DNA: TGTGCCACCAGCAGAGATTACAGGGGCTCAAGGATTGGCTACACCTTC. Its protein product is CATSRDYRGSRIGYTF. The full variable domain, rest sourced from reference TRBV15 and TRBJ1-2, is DAMVIQNPRYQVTQFGKPVTLSCSQTLNHNVMYWYQQKSSQAPKLLFHYYDKDFNNEADTPDNFQSRRPNTSFCFLDIRSPGLGDTAMYLCATSRDYRGSRIGYTFGSGTRLTVV.